Following are 18 T cell receptor beta chains from one sample sequenced in a study of blood T cell repertoires in COVID-19. TCRdb's table, derived via immunoSEQ multiplex PCR, lists solely in-frame clones and lacks some. The table shows roughly 300,000 clones, with approximately 91% occurring only once. The sample consisted of PBMCs or T cells enriched from blood (not recorded which). The receptors shown here come from a woman aged 40 to 50 with acute COVID-19.

V and J are TRBV25-1 and TRBJ2-4; 8 bases line up with TRBD1. The junction had 4 bases not matched to a gene; V was cut back by 4 bases and J by 8 bases. Germline-derived CDR1 and CDR2 are MGHDK and SYGVNS. CDR3 length: 13 amino acids. The CDR3 spells CASSAGGGDIQYF. CDR3 bases: TGTGCCAGCAGTGCAGGGGGCGGCGACATTCAGTACTTC. Variable domain in full (rest from reference TRBV25-1 and TRBJ2-4): EADIYQTPRYLVIGTGKKITLECSQTMGHDKMYWYQQDPGMELHLIHYSYGVNSTEKGDLSSESTVSRIRTEHFPLTLESARPSHTSQYLCASSAGGGDIQYFGAGTRLSVL.

This clone was counted a few times. The chain recombines TRBV18 with TRBJ2-7; 8 bases map to TRBD1. This CDR3 comprises 15 residues. The germline CDR1 and CDR2 sequences are KGHSH and LQKENI. Trimming removed 3 bases from V and 3 bases from J; junction bases left unmatched: 7. The chain's CDR3 is CASSPRTGNLYEQYF. CDR3 sequence (DNA): TGTGCCAGCTCACCGAGGACAGGGAATCTCTACGAGCAGTACTTC.

V is TRBV27 and J is TRBJ1-2; TRBD1 agrees at 7 bases. The V gene end was trimmed by 5 bases and the J gene end by 8 bases; junction bases not matched to a gene: 14. Germline lookup yields CDR1 MNHEY and CDR2 SMNVEV (reference sequence). This CDR3 is built from 15 residues. The CDR3, as DNA: TGTGCCAGCAGTCCCACTCTGACGACAGGGTCCGGCTACACCTTC. Translated: CASSPTLTTGSGYTF.

This clone was recorded a few times. This rearrangement joins TRBV12-5 to TRBJ2-7, with TRBD2 as a possible D gene (6 bases). CDR3 length: 14 amino acids. The germline V and J ends were trimmed by 6 bases and 0 bases, with 12 bases remaining between them. The germline V gene encodes CDR1 LGHNT and CDR2 FRNRAP. The CDR3 loop is CASGREVLSYEQYF. CDR3 bases: TGTGCTAGTGGGAGGGAGGTCCTCTCCTACGAGCAGTACTTC. The entire variable domain, with the rest obtained from reference TRBV12-5 and TRBJ2-7, is as follows: DARVTQTPRHKVTEMGQEVTMRCQPILGHNTVFWYRQTMMQGLELLAYFRNRAPLDDSGMPKDRFSAEMPDATLATLKIQPSEPRDSAVYFCASGREVLSYEQYFGPGTRLTVT.

CDR3 residues: CASSRRGTGSILHGYTF. The CDR3 bases are TGTGCCAGCAGCCGACGGGGGACAGGCTCCATTCTGCATGGCTACACCTTC. The chain employs TRBV28 and TRBJ1-2, with TRBD1 matching 8 bases. This CDR3 is 17 amino acids long. The germline gives CDR1 MDHEN, CDR2 SYDVKM. Trimming at V came to 6 bases and at J to 6 bases, leaving 18 bases not matched to a gene.

Concerning this clone: This same CDR3 is encoded by further DNA sequences in the sample. The chain links TRBV5-1 to TRBJ1-6; D not resolved. This CDR3 is 15 amino acids long. V dropped 0 bases and J dropped 5 bases, with 9 bases sitting between them. From germline, CDR1 is SGHRS and CDR2 YFSETQ. CDR3 nucleotide sequence: TGCGCCAGCAGCTTGGGCGGAGGAGATAATTCACCCCTCCACTTT. Its protein product is CASSLGGGDNSPLHF.

The J gene is TRBJ1-2, the V gene TRBV24-1, with D unresolved. V lost 4 bases to trimming and J lost 8 bases, with 10 bases between them. The germline CDR1 and CDR2 sequences are KGHDR and SFDVKD. The CDR3 runs 12 residues. CDR3 bases: TGTGCCACCAGTGAGTTCGGGGTAGGCTACACCTTC. Protein product: CATSEFGVGYTF.

This clone occurred a few times. The rearrangement joins TRBV3-1 (or the pseudogene TRBV3-2) to TRBJ2-1, with D possibly matching TRBD2 (6 bases). Germline values: CDR1 LGHDT, CDR2 YNNKEL (reference sequence). Between the trimmed V and J ends, which lost 0 bases and 5 bases, there was a span of 11 bases. The CDR3 runs 15 residues. The CDR3 DNA sequence: TGTGCCAGCAGCCAAGATACGGGGGAGCACAATGAGCAGTTCTTC. As protein: CASSQDTGEHNEQFF.

This chain uses TRBV10-3 with TRBJ2-5; 8 bases line up with TRBD2. Trimming at V came to 7 bases and at J to 3 bases, leaving 7 bases not matched to a gene. The CDR3 is 14 residues long. Germline CDR1 reads ENHRY; CDR2 reads SYGVKD. The CDR3 coding sequence is TGTGCCATCAAAAAAGGACTAGCCGAAGAGACCCAGTACTTC. It is translated as CAIKKGLAEETQYF.

This sequence joins TRBV5-5 and TRBJ1-1; TRBD1 is a possible D gene (5 bases). The germline V and J ends were trimmed by 1 base and 1 base, with 11 bases remaining between them. In germline, CDR1 is SGHKS, CDR2 YYEKEE (reference sequence). The length of the CDR3 is 15 residues. In DNA form, the CDR3 reads TGTGCCAGCAGCTTGTCTGCCAGGGAGAACACTGAAGCTTTCTTT. Encoded protein: CASSLSARENTEAFF.

V usage is TRBV28 and J usage is TRBJ1-5; D unclear. CDR3 length: 16 amino acids. Trimming took off 2 bases at V and 4 bases at J, with 15 bases between the two ends. CDR1 and CDR2 (germline): MDHEN, SYDVKM. In DNA form, the CDR3 reads TGTGCCAGCAGTTTAAGTCTTTCGCAGGCTAATCAGCCCCAGCATTTT. This encodes CASSLSLSQANQPQHF. Filled out from reference TRBV28 and TRBJ1-5, the complete variable domain reads DVKVTQSSRYLVKRTGEKVFLECVQDMDHENMFWYRQDPGLGLRLIYFSYDVKMKEKGDIPEGYSVSREKKERFSLILESASTNQTSMYLCASSLSLSQANQPQHFGDGTRLSIL.

The V call is TRBV7-9, the J call TRBJ2-1; 7 bases fit TRBD1. V shed 5 bases and J 0 bases; nucleotides not matched to a gene: 7. The CDR3 extends over 16 amino acids. The germline gives CDR1 SEHNR, CDR2 FQNEAQ (reference sequence). The CDR3 reads CASSITGVISYNEQFF. The CDR3 DNA reads as TGTGCCAGCAGCATCACAGGGGTCATCTCCTACAATGAGCAGTTCTTC. Drawing the rest from reference TRBV7-9 and TRBJ2-1, the complete variable domain is DTGVSQNPRHKITKRGQNVTFRCDPISEHNRLYWYRQTLGQGPEFLTYFQNEAQLEKSRLLSDRFSAERPKGSFSTLEIQRTEQGDSAMYLCASSITGVISYNEQFFGPGTRLTVL.

This clone was detected only a few times. The V gene is TRBV5-1, the J gene TRBJ2-5, with 7 bases lining up with TRBD2. Germline V lookup: CDR1 SGHRS, CDR2 YFSETQ. The CDR3 consists of 15 residues. V was clipped by 4 bases and J by 5 bases; unmatched bases: 11. The CDR3 loop is CASSSGTQMGETQYF. The CDR3 DNA reads as TGCGCCAGCAGCAGCGGGACCCAAATGGGGGAGACCCAGTACTTC. Based on the CDR3 plus reference TRBV5-1 and TRBJ2-5, the full variable domain is KAGVTQTPRYLIKTRGQQVTLSCSPISGHRSVSWYQQTPGQGLQFLFEYFSETQRNKGNFPGRFSGRQFSNSRSEMNVSTLELGDSALYLCASSSGTQMGETQYFGPGTRLLVL.

The chain couples TRBV24-1 to TRBJ1-1, with D unresolved. The CDR3 has 13 amino acids. The germline V and J ends were trimmed by 6 bases and 1 base, with 8 bases remaining between them. The germline V gene has CDR1 KGHDR and CDR2 SFDVKD. The CDR3 sequence: CATSHPGNTEAFF. The CDR3, as DNA: TGTGCCACCAGTCACCCCGGGAACACTGAAGCTTTCTTT.

This chain connects TRBV5-5 to TRBJ1-1, with D maybe TRBD1 (5 bases). The germline V and J ends were trimmed by 2 bases and 0 bases, with 11 bases remaining between them. The CDR3 has 15 residues. The germline CDR1 and CDR2 sequences are SGHKS and YYEKEE (reference sequence). CDR3 in DNA: TGTGCCAGCAGCTTTTGGTCAGGGCTGAACACTGAAGCTTTCTTT. Residues: CASSFWSGLNTEAFF.

This sequence joins TRBV28 and TRBJ2-1; 7 bases are shared with TRBD2. The CDR3 runs 13 residues. V was pared by 6 bases and J by 6 bases, with 5 bases of the junction left unmatched. Germline CDR1 is MDHEN and CDR2 is SYDVKM. CDR3 sequence reads: CASRTSSFNEQFF. CDR3 in DNA: TGTGCCAGCAGGACTAGCAGTTTCAATGAGCAGTTCTTC.

The rearrangement links TRBV28 to TRBJ1-1; the D is unclear. The germline gives CDR1 MDHEN, CDR2 SYDVKM. The ends were cut back, 6 bases at V and 7 bases at J, with 18 bases in the middle. This CDR3 has 14 residues. The CDR3 protein is CASREDPSGVEAFF. The CDR3 nucleotides are TGTGCCAGCAGGGAGGACCCGTCGGGAGTTGAAGCTTTCTTT.

The chain is built from TRBV30 and TRBJ1-4; the D is unclear. This CDR3 has 12 amino acids. The germline V and J ends were trimmed by 3 bases and 4 bases, with 6 bases remaining between them. Germline loops: CDR1 GTSNPN, CDR2 SVGIG (reference sequence). CDR3 in DNA: TGTGCCTGGAGGCGGAGTAATGAAAAACTGTTTTTT. As protein: CAWRRSNEKLFF.